This TCR beta chain was documented in a study of blood T cell repertoires in COVID-19. Study-level information: PBMCs, B-cell-depleted T cells, or T cells provided the cDNA or gDNA that made up the material.

Original processing notes: Quantification of nucleated cells was approximated via reference gene primer amplification. Profiling relied on immunoSEQ multiplex PCR, and the TCRdb table lists in-frame clones only, not all of them. That table gives V, J and clone size, and the DNA gave D and trimming. The sample includes roughly 230,000 clones, roughly 81% of them seen just once. With 3 bases removed from V and 3 bases from J, the gap between germline ends came to 10 bases. Germline lookup yields CDR1 SGDLS and CDR2 YYNGEE. The CDR3 spans 15 residues. This TCR was sampled from a man aged 35-49 years with acute or convalescent COVID-19. This chain links TRBV9 with TRBJ1-6; possibly TRBD1 for D (5 bases). The sequenced sample was peripheral blood. Here the CDR3 reads CASSDTGSYNSPLHF. Here the CDR3 DNA reads TGTGCCAGCAGCGATACAGGCAGCTATAATTCACCCCTCCACTTT.